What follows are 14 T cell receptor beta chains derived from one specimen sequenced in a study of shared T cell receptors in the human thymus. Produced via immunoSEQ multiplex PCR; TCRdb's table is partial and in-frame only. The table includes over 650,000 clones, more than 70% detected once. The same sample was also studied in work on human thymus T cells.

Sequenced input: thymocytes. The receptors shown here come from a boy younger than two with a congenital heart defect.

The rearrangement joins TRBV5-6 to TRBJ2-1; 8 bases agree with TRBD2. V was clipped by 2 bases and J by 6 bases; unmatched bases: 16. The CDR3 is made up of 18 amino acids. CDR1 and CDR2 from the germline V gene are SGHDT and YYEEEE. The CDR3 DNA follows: TGTGCCAGCAGCTTTGCGGGAGGAACGGGGCAATGGGGCAATGAGCAGTTCTTC. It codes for CASSFAGGTGQWGNEQFF.

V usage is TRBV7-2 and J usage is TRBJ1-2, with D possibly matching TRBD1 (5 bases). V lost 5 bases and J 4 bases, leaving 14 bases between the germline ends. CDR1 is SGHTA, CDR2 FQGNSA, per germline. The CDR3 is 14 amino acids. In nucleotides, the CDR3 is TGTGCCAGCAGCAGCTTAGAAGGGGCCTATGGCTACACCTTC. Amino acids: CASSSLEGAYGYTF.

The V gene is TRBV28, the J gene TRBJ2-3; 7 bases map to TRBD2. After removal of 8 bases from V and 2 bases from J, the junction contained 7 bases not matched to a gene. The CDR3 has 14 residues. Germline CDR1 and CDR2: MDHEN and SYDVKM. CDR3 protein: CASGKRDPTDTQYF. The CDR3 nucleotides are TGTGCCAGCGGAAAGCGGGACCCCACAGATACGCAGTATTTT.

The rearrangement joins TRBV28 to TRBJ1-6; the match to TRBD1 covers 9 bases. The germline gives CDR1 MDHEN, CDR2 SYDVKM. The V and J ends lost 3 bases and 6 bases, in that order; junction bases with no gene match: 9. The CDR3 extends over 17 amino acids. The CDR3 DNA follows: TGTGCCAGCAGTTTTGGTGCTGGGGGACAGGGTAATTCACCCCTCCACTTT. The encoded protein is CASSFGAGGQGNSPLHF.

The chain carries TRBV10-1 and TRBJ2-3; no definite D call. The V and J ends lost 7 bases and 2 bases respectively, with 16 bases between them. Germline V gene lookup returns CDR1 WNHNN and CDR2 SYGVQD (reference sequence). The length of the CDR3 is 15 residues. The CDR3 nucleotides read TGCGCCAGCATGGTATCAGAAAGAAACACAGATACGCAGTATTTT. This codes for CASMVSERNTDTQYF.

The CDR3 DNA sequence: TGTGCCAGCGGAGGCAATGAGCAGTTCTTC. The encoded protein is CASGGNEQFF. This chain connects TRBV5-6 to TRBJ2-1, with TRBD2 as a possible D gene (5 bases). Trimming shortened V by 7 bases and J by 6 bases, and 5 bases separated the two germline ends. Germline V gives CDR1 SGHDT, CDR2 YYEEEE. The CDR3 extends over 10 amino acids. Variable domain in full (rest from reference TRBV5-6 and TRBJ2-1): DAGVTQSPTHLIKTRGQQVTLRCSPKSGHDTVSWYQQALGQGPQFIFQYYEEEERQRGNFPDRFSGHQFPNYSSELNVNALLLGDSALYLCASGGNEQFFGPGTRLTVL.

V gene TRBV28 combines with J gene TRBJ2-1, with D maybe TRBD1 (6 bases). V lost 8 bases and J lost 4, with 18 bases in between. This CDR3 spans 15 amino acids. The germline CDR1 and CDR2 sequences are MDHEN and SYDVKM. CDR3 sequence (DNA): TGTGCCAGCGGGCCACATGGGGGCGAGTACAATGAGCAGTTCTTC. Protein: CASGPHGGEYNEQFF.

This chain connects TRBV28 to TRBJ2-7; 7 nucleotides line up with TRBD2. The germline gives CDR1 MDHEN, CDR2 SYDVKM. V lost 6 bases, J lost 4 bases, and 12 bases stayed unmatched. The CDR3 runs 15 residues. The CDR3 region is CASSPQRGSHYEQYF. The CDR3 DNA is TGTGCCAGCAGCCCCCAGCGCGGGAGCCATTACGAGCAGTACTTC. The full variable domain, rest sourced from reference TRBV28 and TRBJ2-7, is DVKVTQSSRYLVKRTGEKVFLECVQDMDHENMFWYRQDPGLGLRLIYFSYDVKMKEKGDIPEGYSVSREKKERFSLILESASTNQTSMYLCASSPQRGSHYEQYFGPGTRLTVT.

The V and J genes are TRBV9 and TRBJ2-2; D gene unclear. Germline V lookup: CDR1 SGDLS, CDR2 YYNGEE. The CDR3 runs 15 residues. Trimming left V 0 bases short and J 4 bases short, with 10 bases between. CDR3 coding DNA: TGTGCCAGCAGCGTAGGGAACAGCCTCACCGGGGAGCTGTTTTTT. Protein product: CASSVGNSLTGELFF. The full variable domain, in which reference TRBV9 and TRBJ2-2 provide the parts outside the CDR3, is DSGVTQTPKHLITATGQRVTLRCSPRSGDLSVYWYQQSLDQGLQFLIQYYNGEERAKGNILERFSAQQFPDLHSELNLSSLELGDSALYFCASSVGNSLTGELFFGEGSRLTVL.

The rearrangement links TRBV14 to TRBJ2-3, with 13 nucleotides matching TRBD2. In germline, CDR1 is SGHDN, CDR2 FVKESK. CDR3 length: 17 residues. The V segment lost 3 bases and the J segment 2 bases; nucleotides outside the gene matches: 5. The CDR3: CASSQGGLAGHTDTQYF. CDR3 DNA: TGTGCCAGCAGCCAGGGGGGACTAGCGGGGCACACAGATACGCAGTATTTT.

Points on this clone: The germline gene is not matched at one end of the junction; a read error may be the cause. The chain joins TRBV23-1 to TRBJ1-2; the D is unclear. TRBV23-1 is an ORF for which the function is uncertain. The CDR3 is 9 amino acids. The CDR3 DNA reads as TGCGCCAGCAGTCAATCCCGTCCCTTC. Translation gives CASSQSRPF.

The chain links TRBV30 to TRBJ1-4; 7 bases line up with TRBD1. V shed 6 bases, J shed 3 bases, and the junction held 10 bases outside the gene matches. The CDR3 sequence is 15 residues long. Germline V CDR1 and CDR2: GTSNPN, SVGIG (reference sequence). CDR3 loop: CACHLDREPNEKLFF. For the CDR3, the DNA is TGTGCCTGCCACTTAGACAGGGAACCTAATGAAAAACTGTTTTTT.

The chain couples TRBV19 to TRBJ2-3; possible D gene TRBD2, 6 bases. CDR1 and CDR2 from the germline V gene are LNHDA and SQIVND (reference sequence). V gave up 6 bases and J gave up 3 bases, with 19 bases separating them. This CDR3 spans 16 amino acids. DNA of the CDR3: TGTGCCAGTAGCAGTTTAACTAGCCTCTCTACAGATACGCAGTATTTT. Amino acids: CASSSLTSLSTDTQYF.

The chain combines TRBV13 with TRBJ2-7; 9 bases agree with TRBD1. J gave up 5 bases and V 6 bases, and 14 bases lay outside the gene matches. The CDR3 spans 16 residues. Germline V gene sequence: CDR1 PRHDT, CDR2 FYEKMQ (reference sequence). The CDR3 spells CASSPSRDRVPNEQYF. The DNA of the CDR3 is TGTGCCAGCAGTCCTAGCCGGGACAGGGTCCCTAACGAGCAGTACTTC.